Shown below are 27 T cell receptor beta chains from a single sample sequenced in a study of cytomegalovirus exposure and HLA in healthy donors. The PCR was carried out with 60 Vbeta primers and 13 Jbeta primers. This table comes from immunoSEQ multiplex PCR, and its TCRdb copy is limited to in-frame clones, with some not included. The table records a few hundred thousand clones, about 75% of them present only once. The material sequenced was PBMCs. The receptors originated from a man in his late teens or twenties in good health and CMV-seronegative.

This clone appeared a single time. V gene TRBV5-6 combines with J gene TRBJ1-4; D is uncertain. The germline gives CDR1 SGHDT, CDR2 YYEEEE. Trimming removed 0 bases from V and 8 bases from J, with 17 bases in between. The CDR3 contains 16 residues. CDR3 coding DNA: TGTGCCAGCAGCTTGGCCGGGGAGAACCCCCCCGAAAAACTGTTTTTT. Protein sequence: CASSLAGENPPEKLFF.

This clone showed up just a few times. The chain is built from TRBV6-5 and TRBJ1-1; D not certain. V dropped 5 bases and J dropped 1 base, with 2 bases sitting between them. Germline V gives CDR1 MNHEY, CDR2 SVGAGI. This CDR3 spans 11 amino acids. CDR3 sequence (DNA): TGTGCCAGCAGTCGGAACACTGAAGCTTTCTTT. Its translation: CASSRNTEAFF.

The chain is built from TRBV27 and TRBJ2-2, with D possibly TRBD1 on 5 matching bases. Looked up from germline, CDR1 is MNHEY and CDR2 is SMNVEV (reference sequence). The CDR3 covers 14 residues. V gave up 6 bases and J gave up 2 bases, with 10 bases separating them. The CDR3 sequence: CASRGAGNTGELFF. The DNA of the CDR3 is TGTGCCAGCAGAGGGGCAGGAAACACCGGGGAGCTGTTTTTT.

This clone was recorded a few times. The chain is built from TRBV5-1 and TRBJ1-2, with a tentative D call TRBD1 (5 bases). The CDR3 totals 15 residues. Trimming pared 1 base from V and 0 bases from J, leaving 10 bases between. Germline V gene data show CDR1 as SGHRS and CDR2 as YFSETQ. Here the CDR3 DNA reads TGCGCCAGCAGCTTGAGCGGGGGGGCTAACTATGGCTACACCTTC. As protein: CASSLSGGANYGYTF.

This sequence joins TRBV27 and TRBJ2-5; 10 bases are shared with TRBD2. V lost 6 bases, J lost 4 bases, and 11 bases stayed unmatched. CDR3 size: 16 residues. Germline V gene lookup returns CDR1 MNHEY and CDR2 SMNVEV (reference sequence). CDR3: CASSRLLAGVVETQYF. The DNA of the CDR3 is TGTGCCAGCAGCCGGCTCCTAGCGGGGGTGGTAGAGACCCAGTACTTC.

The gene calls are TRBV2 and TRBJ1-4, with 7 bases that match TRBD1. The CDR3 sequence is 13 residues long. Germline CDR1 and CDR2: SNHLY and FYNNEI. The V gene end was trimmed by 9 bases and the J gene end by 3 bases; junction bases not matched to a gene: 4. The CDR3 here is CASDRAANEKLFF. The DNA of the CDR3 is TGTGCCAGTGACAGGGCCGCTAATGAAAAACTGTTTTTT.

This clone was counted between two and nine times. The chain employs TRBV27 and TRBJ2-7; 10 nucleotides match TRBD1. In germline, CDR1 is MNHEY, CDR2 SMNVEV (reference sequence). V shed 3 bases, J shed 3 bases, and the junction held 5 bases outside the gene matches. This CDR3 contains 15 residues. As DNA, the CDR3 is TGTGCCAGCAGTTTTGGGACAGGGGCTATCTACGAGCAGTACTTC. Translation: CASSFGTGAIYEQYF.

This chain connects TRBV11-3 to TRBJ2-5; no definite D call. From germline, CDR1 is SGHNT and CDR2 YENEEA. Trimming pared 6 bases from V and 3 bases from J, leaving 5 bases between. The CDR3 runs 11 residues. The CDR3 nucleotides read TGTGCCAGCAGGGCCGAAGAGACCCAGTACTTC. Encoded protein: CASRAEETQYF.

This chain joins TRBV7-8 and TRBJ2-3; 11 nucleotides line up with TRBD2. CDR1 and CDR2 (germline): SGHVS, FQNEAQ. After removal of 8 bases from V and 8 bases from J, the junction contained 12 bases not matched to a gene. The CDR3 runs to 15 residues. The DNA of the CDR3 is TGTGCCAGCCTAAGTAGTAGCGGGGGGGCCATTACGCAGTATTTT. Translated, it gives CASLSSSGGAITQYF.

The rearrangement joins TRBV30 to TRBJ2-7; TRBD2 matches 9 bases. Germline V CDR1 and CDR2: GTSNPN, SVGIG (reference sequence). The CDR3 totals 13 residues. Trimming cost V 3 bases and J 9 bases; bases outside gene matches: 9. CDR3 amino acids: CAWRLAGVNRQYF. CDR3 DNA: TGTGCCTGGAGATTAGCGGGGGTAAATCGGCAGTACTTC. Together with reference TRBV30 and TRBJ2-7, the CDR3 gives the full variable domain: SQTIHQWPATLVQPVGSPLSLECTVEGTSNPNLYWYRQAAGRGLQLLFYSVGIGQISSEVPQNLSASRPQDRQFILSSKKLLLSDSGFYLCAWRLAGVNRQYFGPGTRLTVT.

J is TRBJ2-5 and V is TRBV2; 11 nucleotides agree with TRBD2. The junction had 7 bases not matched to a gene; V was cut back by 7 bases and J by 3 bases. The CDR3 loop spans 15 amino acids. Germline CDR1 reads SNHLY; CDR2 reads FYNNEI. CDR3 protein: CASIYRLAGKETQYF. The CDR3 bases are TGTGCCAGCATTTACAGACTAGCGGGAAAAGAGACCCAGTACTTC.

The gene calls are TRBV18 and TRBJ2-7, with D maybe TRBD2 (5 bases). The CDR3 is made up of 15 amino acids. Germline lookup yields CDR1 KGHSH and CDR2 LQKENI. V was shortened by 0 bases and J by 0 bases, with 9 bases between the two germline ends. The CDR3 region has the DNA TGTGCCAGCTCACCACCCGGAGGAAGCTCCTACGAGCAGTACTTC. Protein: CASSPPGGSSYEQYF.

CDR3 amino acids: CASSPPLWSTRVFYGYTF. Written as DNA, the CDR3 is TGTGCCAGCAGCCCCCCTCTTTGGAGTACCCGGGTATTCTATGGCTACACCTTC. The chain uses TRBV7-9 and TRBJ1-2, with D hard to call. The germline V and J ends were trimmed by 5 bases and 4 bases, with 26 bases remaining between them. CDR1 and CDR2 (germline): SEHNR, FQNEAQ (reference sequence). CDR3 length: 18 amino acids.

The CDR3 loop reads CASSLALTGGTEAFF. DNA of the CDR3: TGTGCCAGCAGCTTAGCCTTGACAGGGGGCACTGAAGCTTTCTTT. The V gene is TRBV11-3, the J gene TRBJ1-1, with 9 bases lining up with TRBD1. V lost 1 base to trimming and J lost 4 bases; unmatched junction nucleotides: 4. This CDR3 is built from 15 residues. Germline V CDR1 and CDR2: SGHNT, YENEEA.

The chain uses TRBV19 and TRBJ2-7; 12 positions agree with TRBD2. J was trimmed by 3 bases and V by 5 bases; bases with no gene match: 2. This CDR3 spans 14 amino acids. Germline V gene data show CDR1 as LNHDA and CDR2 as SQIVND (reference sequence). CDR3 loop: CASSALAGGYEQYF. The DNA for the CDR3 is TGTGCCAGTAGTGCACTAGCGGGAGGCTACGAGCAGTACTTC.

The rearrangement links TRBV7-6 to TRBJ1-3, with 11 bases fitting TRBD1. Trimming took 5 bases from V and 2 from J; bases not matched to a gene: 5. This CDR3 has 16 residues. CDR1 is SGHVS, CDR2 FNYEAQ, per germline. The CDR3 DNA sequence: TGTGCCAGCAGCCCCGGGACAGGGGGTGCTGGAAACACCATATATTTT. Protein: CASSPGTGGAGNTIYF.

CDR3 in amino acids: CASSPTTLAGGVNEQFF. The CDR3 nucleotides read TGTGCCAGCAGCCCGACGACTTTGGCGGGGGGTGTTAATGAGCAGTTCTTC. The gene calls are TRBV7-3 and TRBJ2-1; 8 bases align to TRBD2. The V gene end was trimmed by 5 bases and the J gene end by 7 bases; junction bases not matched to a gene: 16. This CDR3 contains 17 residues. Per germline, CDR1 SGHTA and CDR2 FQGTGA.

The rearrangement joins TRBV7-2 to TRBJ2-7; 15 bases match TRBD2. Germline V gene data show CDR1 as SGHTA and CDR2 as FQGNSA. This CDR3 is 19 amino acids long. The trim removed 6 bases at V and 3 bases at J, leaving 15 bases unmatched. The CDR3 protein is CASSHPGLAGGSVIYEQYF. CDR3 sequence (DNA): TGTGCCAGCAGTCATCCTGGACTAGCGGGAGGGTCGGTCATCTACGAGCAGTACTTC. Complete variable domain (other parts from reference TRBV7-2 and TRBJ2-7): GAGVSQSPSNKVTEKGKDVELRCDPISGHTALYWYRQSLGQGLEFLIYFQGNSAPDKSGLPSDRFSAERTGGSVSTLTIQRTQQEDSAVYLCASSHPGLAGGSVIYEQYFGPGTRLTVT.

The count of this clone is one. This rearrangement joins TRBV19 to TRBJ2-5; 9 nucleotides match TRBD2. V lost 2 bases, J lost 5 bases, and 6 bases stayed unmatched. CDR1 and CDR2 (germline): LNHDA, SQIVND (reference sequence). CDR3 length: 15 amino acids. CDR3 in DNA: TGTGCCAGTAGTATAATGTGGAGCGGGGGGGAGACCCAGTACTTC. Its translation: CASSIMWSGGETQYF.

V gene TRBV27 combines with J gene TRBJ2-5; 7 bases map to TRBD1. Germline loops: CDR1 MNHEY, CDR2 SMNVEV (reference sequence). The CDR3 runs to 14 residues. V lost 4 bases, J lost 3 bases, and 5 bases stayed unmatched. This CDR3 reads CASSYRGAEETQYF. DNA for the CDR3: TGTGCCAGCAGTTACAGGGGCGCGGAAGAGACCCAGTACTTC.

Only one count was recorded for this clone. The rearrangement links TRBV6-5 to TRBJ1-1, with TRBD1 identical over 7 bases. This CDR3 region has 13 residues. The germline V gene has CDR1 MNHEY and CDR2 SVGAGI. The ends lost 5 bases at V and 3 bases at J; junction bases unmatched: 3. The CDR3 sequence: CASSTDRDTEAFF. In DNA, the CDR3 is TGTGCCAGCAGTACTGACAGGGACACTGAAGCTTTCTTT.

The chain links TRBV10-3 to TRBJ1-1, with D perhaps matching TRBD1 (6 bases). The CDR3 covers 16 residues. V was pared by 5 bases and J by 3 bases, with 19 bases between. Germline V gene data show CDR1 as ENHRY and CDR2 as SYGVKD. The CDR3: CAISNVQWGLDTEAFF. The CDR3 nucleotides are TGTGCCATCAGTAACGTCCAATGGGGGCTCGACACTGAAGCTTTCTTT.

This CDR3 is CASSDGTGAGEQYF. Here the CDR3 DNA reads TGTGCCAGCAGCGACGGGACAGGGGCAGGCGAGCAGTACTTC. This chain joins TRBV13 and TRBJ2-5, with TRBD1 matching 10 bases. With the DNA end fitting TRBJ2-7 better, the J assignment may be wrong. This CDR3 region has 14 residues. Germline lookup yields CDR1 PRHDT and CDR2 FYEKMQ (reference sequence).

This clone was counted between two and nine times. The chain has TRBV2 and TRBJ2-2; D gene unclear. Germline V gene sequence: CDR1 SNHLY, CDR2 FYNNEI. V was pared by 7 bases and J by 3 bases, with 3 bases between. The CDR3 contains 11 residues. CDR3 in amino acids: CASTDTGELFF. CDR3 nucleotide sequence: TGTGCCAGCACAGACACCGGGGAGCTGTTTTTT. The whole variable domain, remainder taken from reference TRBV2 and TRBJ2-2, is EPEVTQTPSHQVTQMGQEVILRCVPISNHLYFYWYRQILGQKVEFLVSFYNNEISEKSEIFDDQFSVERPDGSNFTLKIRSTKLEDSAMYFCASTDTGELFFGEGSRLTVL.

The chain is built from TRBV27 and TRBJ2-1; D may be TRBD2 (6 bases). V was pared by 5 bases and J by 7 bases, with 24 bases between. The CDR3 runs to 17 residues. Germline CDR1 MNHEY, CDR2 SMNVEV (reference sequence). The CDR3 loop is CASSPYSGTSRGNEQFF. CDR3 sequence (DNA): TGTGCCAGCAGTCCATATTCAGGGACTTCCAGAGGGAATGAGCAGTTCTTC.

CDR3 nucleotide sequence: TGTGCCAGCAGCAAAACCGGGACAGGGGGCTTTCAGCCCCAGCATTTT. Translating gives CASSKTGTGGFQPQHF. This chain links TRBV7-8 with TRBJ1-5, with TRBD1 matching 12 bases. CDR3 length equals 16 residues. Trimming cost V 5 bases and J 6 bases; bases outside gene matches: 8. Germline CDR1 reads SGHVS; CDR2 reads FQNEAQ.

The chain recombines TRBV15 with TRBJ1-1, with 7 bases matching TRBD1. The CDR3 spans 13 residues. V shed 5 bases, J shed 4 bases, and the junction held 4 bases outside the gene matches. Per germline, CDR1 LNHNV and CDR2 YYDKDF (reference sequence). CDR3 loop: CATSLNRGTEAFF. The DNA of the CDR3 is TGTGCCACCAGCCTAAACAGGGGCACTGAAGCTTTCTTT.